This entry describes one T cell receptor (beta chain). The data are from a study of blood T cell repertoires in COVID-19. Study information: Samples came from the United States, Italy and Spain, spanning acute and convalescent COVID-19.

This table comes from immunoSEQ multiplex PCR, and its TCRdb copy is limited to in-frame clones, with some not included. The profile shows about 230,000 clones, approximately 84% of them singletons. This CDR3 has 16 residues. Germline CDR1 is SGHTA and CDR2 is FQGTGA. V shed 2 bases and J 3 bases; nucleotides not matched to a gene: 5. The sequence was collected from a man between 45 and 60 years old with active or convalescent COVID-19. The material sequenced was peripheral blood. V and J are TRBV7-3 and TRBJ2-3; 10 bases map to TRBD1. CDR3 amino acids: CASSLWGTGVTDTQYF. CDR3 coding DNA: TGTGCCAGCAGCTTATGGGGGACAGGGGTTACAGATACGCAGTATTTT.